What follows are 28 T cell receptor beta chains derived from one specimen sequenced in a study of CD8+CD57+ T cells in acquired aplastic anemia. Patients sequenced had flow cytometry evidence of CD8+CD57+ cell expansion. Genomic DNA, the template, was used for profiling of the TCR beta VDJ and CDR3. TCRdb reanalysed the reads using MiXCR and keeps one entry per CDR3 protein. The sample contains 120,000 or so distinct CDR3 sequences, about two fifths of which appear only once. The specimen sequenced was sorted CD4+, CD8+, or CD8+CD57+ T cells (not recorded which) from PBMCs. All receptors derive from a human donor with aplastic anemia.

This clonotype was counted many times. V is TRBV19 and J is TRBJ1-1; D gene unclear. Trimming cost V 10 bases and J 6 bases, with 15 bases left between them. The CDR3 is 12 amino acids. Germline lookup yields CDR1 LNHDA and CDR2 SQIVND (reference sequence). In nucleotides, the CDR3 is TGTGCCACCAAAGCAGCCCCGTCTGAAGCTTTCTTT. This gives the protein CATKAAPSEAFF.

This clonotype was detected a few times. The chain is built from TRBV2 and TRBJ2-7; no firm D call. Trimming shortened V by 1 base and J by 2 bases, and 12 bases separated the two germline ends. The CDR3 has 15 residues. Germline lookup yields CDR1 SNHLY and CDR2 FYNNEI. CDR3 nucleotides: TGTGCCAGCAGTGAAGAGGAAATGCGAGCCTACGAGCAGTACTTC. Translation: CASSEEEMRAYEQYF.

This clonotype was counted ten times or more. The chain carries TRBV12-5 and TRBJ2-1, with 7 bases lining up with TRBD2. Germline V gives CDR1 LGHNT, CDR2 FRNRAP. This CDR3 spans 17 amino acids. Unmatched junction bases numbered 10, after V lost 0 bases and J lost 5 bases. Here the CDR3 DNA reads TGTGCTAGTGGTTTGGTACGAAGTAGCGGGTATCACAATGAGCAGTTCTTC. This sequence encodes CASGLVRSSGYHNEQFF.

This clonotype was picked up many times. This chain joins TRBV12-3 or TRBV12-4 and TRBJ1-2; the D gene is possibly TRBD1 (6 bases). V was shortened by 7 bases and J by 7 bases, with 13 bases between the two germline ends. CDR3 length: 12 amino acids. This chain's CDR3 is CASTLRGAGYTF. CDR3 nucleotides: TGTGCCAGCACCTTACGGGGGGCTGGCTACACCTTC.

This clonotype has a handful of counts. The CDR3 protein is CASSPDLMNTEAFF. CDR3 DNA: TGTGCCAGCTCACCAGACCTCATGAACACTGAAGCTTTCTTT. The gene calls are TRBV18 and TRBJ1-1; D remains unclear. The CDR3 has 14 residues. Germline CDR1 and CDR2: KGHSH and LQKENI. With 2 bases removed from V and 0 bases from J, the gap between germline ends came to 7 bases.

V usage is TRBV3-1 and J usage is TRBJ2-3, with 8 bases aligning to TRBD2. The CDR3 is made up of 15 amino acids. CDR1 LGHDT and CDR2 YNNKEL come from the germline V gene (reference sequence). V lost 0 bases and J lost 8; bases outside the gene matches: 7. The CDR3 DNA is TGTGCCAGCAGCCAAGAATACAATAGCGGGGTTACGCAGTATTTT. Its translation is CASSQEYNSGVTQYF.

This clonotype has at least ten counts. The chain is built from TRBV13 and TRBJ1-1, with 7 positions matching TRBD1. The CDR3 spans 16 residues. Germline-derived CDR1 and CDR2 are PRHDT and FYEKMQ (reference sequence). V lost 4 bases to trimming and J lost 4 bases; unmatched junction nucleotides: 12. CDR3 coding DNA: TGTGCCAGCAGCTCAGACAGGGACACGAGGGGCACTGAAGCTTTCTTT. Its protein product is CASSSDRDTRGTEAFF. Variable domain in full (rest from reference TRBV13 and TRBJ1-1): AAGVIQSPRHLIKEKRETATLKCYPIPRHDTVYWYQQGPGQDPQFLISFYEKMQSDKGSIPDRFSAQQFSDYHSELNMSSLELGDSALYFCASSSDRDTRGTEAFFGQGTRLTVV.

This clonotype has a count of ten or more. The V and J genes are TRBV12-3 or TRBV12-4 and TRBJ1-6, with TRBD1 matching 10 bases. The V gene end was trimmed by 7 bases and the J gene end by 8 bases; junction bases not matched to a gene: 5. CDR3 length: 14 residues. The CDR3 coding sequence is TGTGCCAGCACCCTGACAGGGGGCGATTCACCCCTCCACTTT. Protein product: CASTLTGGDSPLHF.

This clonotype was detected many times. The gene calls are TRBV2 and TRBJ2-2; 9 positions agree with TRBD2. V shed 10 bases, J shed 1 base, and the junction held 4 bases outside the gene matches. CDR1 and CDR2 (germline): SNHLY, FYNNEI. The CDR3 runs 14 residues. CDR3 in DNA: TGTGCCACCAGGACTAGCGTGAACACCGGGGAGCTGTTTTTT. Translation gives CATRTSVNTGELFF.

The chain carries TRBV5-1 and TRBJ2-5; 7 positions match TRBD1. Germline CDR1 is SGHRS and CDR2 is YFSETQ. The V gene end was trimmed by 0 bases and the J gene end by 1 base; junction bases not matched to a gene: 6. The CDR3 sequence is 16 residues long. The CDR3 loop is CASSLAGNRGQETQYF. Here the CDR3 DNA reads TGCGCCAGCAGCTTGGCCGGTAACAGGGGCCAAGAGACCCAGTACTTC.

Points on this clonotype: This may arise from a read error, as a much more abundant clone is one base away. As the CDR3 is not closed by the conserved phenylalanine or tryptophan, this likely results from a read error. The gene calls are TRBV12-3 or TRBV12-4 and TRBJ1-2; D is unclear. Trimming removed 5 bases at V and 10 bases at J, with 17 bases between. The CDR3 is 13 residues long. The CDR3 spells CASSNMAFEVYTL. In nucleotides, the CDR3 is TGTGCCAGCAGTAACATGGCGTTTGAAGTCTACACCCTC.

In this sample, this clonotype turned up many times. V is TRBV2 and J is TRBJ1-2, with D perhaps TRBD1 (5 bases). Looked up from germline, CDR1 is SNHLY and CDR2 is FYNNEI. Trimming took 6 bases from V and 0 from J, leaving 14 bases between them. CDR3 length: 15 amino acids. In DNA form, the CDR3 reads TGTGCCAGCAGAGCCCAGGGTGGGTCTAACTATGGCTACACCTTC. It specifies CASRAQGGSNYGYTF.

Worth noting for this clonotype: As the CDR3 is not closed by the conserved phenylalanine or tryptophan, this likely results from a read error. The V call is TRBV6-5, the J call TRBJ2-3, with D tentatively TRBD2 (5 bases). This CDR3 region has 16 residues. The germline CDR1 and CDR2 sequences are MNHEY and SVGAGI. Between the trimmed V and J ends, which lost 6 bases and 4 bases, there was a span of 20 bases. CDR3 region: CASSPPVGRGADTQYL. CDR3 nucleotides: TGTGCCAGCAGCCCCCCTGTGGGGAGAGGCGCAGATACGCAGTATCTT.

The chain links TRBV7-8 to TRBJ2-2, with D maybe TRBD2 (5 bases). Germline V gene lookup returns CDR1 SGHVS and CDR2 FQNEAQ. The CDR3 runs to 12 residues. Trimming stripped 6 bases from V and 4 bases from J, with 6 bases between. The CDR3 loop reads CASSGLTGELFF. CDR3 in DNA: TGTGCCAGCAGTGGACTCACCGGGGAGCTGTTTTTT.

This clonotype has ten or more counts. The gene calls are TRBV20-1 and TRBJ1-5; TRBD1 agrees at 8 bases. The V segment lost 4 bases and the J segment 4 bases; nucleotides outside the gene matches: 3. This CDR3 comprises 13 residues. Germline loops: CDR1 DFQATT, CDR2 SNEGSKA (reference sequence). The CDR3 nucleotides read TGCAGTGCTACCCGACAGGGGAATCAGCCCCAGCATTTT. Translated, it gives CSATRQGNQPQHF.

V usage is TRBV10-3 and J usage is TRBJ1-3; D call uncertain. This CDR3 is 16 amino acids long. CDR1 is ENHRY, CDR2 SYGVKD, per germline. V shed 3 bases and J shed 2 bases, with 14 bases lying between them. CDR3 residues: CAISETNTVPGNTIYF. In nucleotides, the CDR3 is TGTGCCATCAGTGAAACGAACACCGTCCCTGGAAACACCATATATTTT.

Notes on this clonotype: Given a much more abundant clone one base away, this may be a read error. No conserved phenylalanine or tryptophan ends this CDR3, so it is likely a read error. This sequence joins TRBV4-1 and TRBJ1-1, with a weak D call TRBD1 (5 bases). The CDR3 consists of 14 residues. CDR1 is MGHRA, CDR2 YSYEKL, per germline. With 0 bases removed from V and 5 bases from J, the gap between germline ends came to 10 bases. The CDR3 sequence: CASSQEWGGTEAFS. CDR3 nucleotides: TGCGCCAGCAGCCAAGAGTGGGGCGGGACTGAAGCTTTCTCT.

The table lists this clonotype with many counts. This sequence joins TRBV10-3 and TRBJ2-2; 12 nucleotides agree with TRBD2. The CDR3 sequence is 16 residues long. Germline V gene lookup returns CDR1 ENHRY and CDR2 SYGVKD. V was pared by 5 bases and J by 8 bases, with 9 bases of the junction left unmatched. The CDR3 is CAISHPSGGGSGELFF. DNA of the CDR3: TGTGCCATCAGTCATCCTAGCGGGGGGGGTTCTGGGGAGCTGTTTTTT.

The chain's CDR3 is CASLQGRYGYTF. Here the CDR3 DNA reads TGTGCCAGCCTCCAGGGCAGGTATGGCTACACCTTC. The rearrangement joins TRBV2 to TRBJ1-2, with D possibly being TRBD1 (5 bases). Trimming removed 8 bases at V and 5 bases at J, with 12 bases between. Germline-derived CDR1 and CDR2 are SNHLY and FYNNEI. The CDR3 contains 12 residues.

Comment on this clonotype: Without the conserved terminal phenylalanine or tryptophan, this CDR3 likely stems from a read error. It is unclear where the CDR3 begins or ends on the DNA, so no DNA is shown, and the CDR3 is as TCRdb lists it. This chain links TRBV20-1 with TRBJ1-2; the table assigns TRBD1, which was not confirmed against the DNA. Inclusive of both ends, the CDR3 amounts to 14 amino acids. Looked up from germline, CDR1 is DFQATT and CDR2 is SNEGSKA (reference sequence). The CDR3: CSADRDLDVYGSTS.

This clonotype was seen repeatedly, ten times or more. The V gene is TRBV10-3, the J gene TRBJ2-1, with TRBD2 matching over 10 bases. Germline CDR1 ENHRY, CDR2 SYGVKD. CDR3 length: 17 amino acids. Trimming removed 2 bases from V and 7 bases from J; junction bases left unmatched: 11. CDR3 in DNA: TGTGCCATCAGTGAGGGGCCGGGGACTAGCGTTCTGAATGAGCAGTTCTTC. It yields the protein CAISEGPGTSVLNEQFF.

For this clonotype: Given a much more abundant clone one base away, this may be a read error. The chain has TRBV6-1 and TRBJ1-1; a weak D match, TRBD1 (6 bases). CDR3 size: 16 residues. V was pared by 6 bases and J by 5 bases, with 22 bases between. Looked up from germline, CDR1 is MNHNS and CDR2 is SASEGT. The chain's CDR3 is CASSSKGVNRQTEAFF. The CDR3 DNA follows: TGTGCCAGCAGCTCAAAGGGGGTCAACAGACAGACTGAAGCTTTCTTT.

The V and J genes are TRBV9 and TRBJ2-5; 11 bases fit TRBD2. The CDR3 loop spans 16 amino acids. CDR1 is SGDLS and CDR2 is YYNGEE in the germline V gene. The V and J ends lost 0 bases and 0 bases, in that order; junction bases with no gene match: 1. CDR3 sequence (DNA): TGTGCCAGCAGCGTAGATAGCGGGGGGGACCAAGAGACCCAGTACTTC. Translation: CASSVDSGGDQETQYF.

This sequence joins TRBV7-6 and TRBJ2-6; D unresolved. V was cut by 1 base and J by 0 bases, with 4 bases left in between. The CDR3 consists of 15 residues. Germline values: CDR1 SGHVS, CDR2 FNYEAQ. This CDR3 is CASSLGASGANVLTF. The DNA for the CDR3 is TGTGCCAGCAGCTTAGGGGCCTCTGGGGCCAACGTCCTGACTTTC.

There are many counts of this clonotype. V usage is TRBV2 and J usage is TRBJ2-7; 8 bases match TRBD1. The ends lost 7 bases at V and 3 bases at J; junction bases unmatched: 8. CDR1 SNHLY and CDR2 FYNNEI come from the germline V gene. CDR3 size: 14 residues. This chain's CDR3 is CASNTGTGLYEQYF. CDR3 nucleotide sequence: TGTGCCAGCAATACCGGGACAGGCCTCTACGAGCAGTACTTC.

This clonotype came up many times. The chain links TRBV5-4 to TRBJ2-4, with D maybe TRBD1 (7 bases). Germline CDR1 is SGHNT and CDR2 is YYREEE (reference sequence). Trimming left V 2 bases short and J 7 bases short, with 16 bases between. The CDR3 covers 15 residues. CDR3 in amino acids: CASSFGSGGNNIQYF. The CDR3, as DNA: TGTGCCAGCAGCTTCGGGTCAGGGGGGAACAACATTCAGTACTTC.

This clonotype was seen a single time. The chain has TRBV10-1 and TRBJ1-1, with no clear D. V was shortened by 8 bases and J by 1 base, with 11 bases between the two germline ends. CDR3 length: 13 amino acids. The germline gives CDR1 WNHNN, CDR2 SYGVQD (reference sequence). CDR3 sequence: CASDPGENTEAFF. The CDR3 DNA is TGCGCCAGCGACCCGGGCGAGAACACTGAAGCTTTCTTT.

This clonotype was detected many times. The chain uses TRBV29-1 and TRBJ1-4; D is undetermined. CDR1 is SQVTM and CDR2 is ANQGSEA in the germline V gene. This CDR3 is built from 13 residues. Trimming took off 7 bases at V and 8 bases at J, with 17 bases between the two ends. The CDR3 sequence is CSAREPVGEKLFF. DNA of the CDR3: TGCAGCGCTAGGGAGCCGGTTGGAGAAAAACTGTTTTTT.